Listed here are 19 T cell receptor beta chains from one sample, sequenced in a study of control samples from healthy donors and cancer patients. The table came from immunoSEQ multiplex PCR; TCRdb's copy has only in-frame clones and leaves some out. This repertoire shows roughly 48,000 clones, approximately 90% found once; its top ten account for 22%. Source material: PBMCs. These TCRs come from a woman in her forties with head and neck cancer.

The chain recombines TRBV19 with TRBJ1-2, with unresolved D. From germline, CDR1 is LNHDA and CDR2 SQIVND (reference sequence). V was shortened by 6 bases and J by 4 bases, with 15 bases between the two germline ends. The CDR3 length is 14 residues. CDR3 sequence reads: CASRAVGNPYGYTF. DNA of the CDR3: TGTGCCAGTAGGGCCGTTGGGAACCCCTATGGCTACACCTTC.

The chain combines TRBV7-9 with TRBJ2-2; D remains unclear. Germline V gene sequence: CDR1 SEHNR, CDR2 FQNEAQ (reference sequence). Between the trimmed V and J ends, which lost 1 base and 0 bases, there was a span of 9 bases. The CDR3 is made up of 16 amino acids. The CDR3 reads CASSLGLEANTGELFF. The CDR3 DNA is TGTGCCAGCAGCTTAGGTCTTGAGGCGAACACCGGGGAGCTGTTTTTT.

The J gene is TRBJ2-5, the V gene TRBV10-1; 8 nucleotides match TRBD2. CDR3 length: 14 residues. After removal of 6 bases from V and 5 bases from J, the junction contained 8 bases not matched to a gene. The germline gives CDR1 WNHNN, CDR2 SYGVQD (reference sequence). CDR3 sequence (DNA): TGCGCCAGCAGCTCCGGGACTAGTAAGGAGACCCAGTACTTC. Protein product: CASSSGTSKETQYF.

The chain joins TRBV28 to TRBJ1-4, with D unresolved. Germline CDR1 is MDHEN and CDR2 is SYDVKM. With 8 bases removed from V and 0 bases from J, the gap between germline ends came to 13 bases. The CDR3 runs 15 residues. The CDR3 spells CASGPHGATNEKLFF. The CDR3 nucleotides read TGTGCCAGCGGGCCTCACGGAGCAACTAATGAAAAACTGTTTTTT.

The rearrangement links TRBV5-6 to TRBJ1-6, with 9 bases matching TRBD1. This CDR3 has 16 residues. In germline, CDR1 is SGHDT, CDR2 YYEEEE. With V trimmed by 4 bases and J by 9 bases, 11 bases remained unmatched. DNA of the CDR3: TGTGCCAGCAGCCAGGGGACAGGGAAAGGAGGTTCACCCCTCCACTTT. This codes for CASSQGTGKGGSPLHF.

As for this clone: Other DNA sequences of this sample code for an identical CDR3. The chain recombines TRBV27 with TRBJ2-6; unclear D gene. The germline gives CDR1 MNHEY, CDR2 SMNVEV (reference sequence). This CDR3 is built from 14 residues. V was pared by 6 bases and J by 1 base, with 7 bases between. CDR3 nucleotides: TGTGCCAGCAGCTCCCTTTCTGGGGCCAACGTCCTGACTTTC. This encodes CASSSLSGANVLTF.

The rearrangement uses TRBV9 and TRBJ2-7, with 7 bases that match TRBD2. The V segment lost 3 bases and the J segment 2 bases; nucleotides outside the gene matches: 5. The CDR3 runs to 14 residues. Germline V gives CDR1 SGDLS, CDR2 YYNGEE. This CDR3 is CASSESGDPYEQYF. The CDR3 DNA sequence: TGTGCCAGCAGCGAGAGCGGGGACCCCTACGAGCAGTACTTC.

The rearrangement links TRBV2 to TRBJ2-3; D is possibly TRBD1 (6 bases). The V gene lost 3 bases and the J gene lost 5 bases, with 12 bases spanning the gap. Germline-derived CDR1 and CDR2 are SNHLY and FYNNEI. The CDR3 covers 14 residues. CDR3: CASSDRGWGDTQYF. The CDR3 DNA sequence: TGTGCCAGCAGTGACAGGGGTTGGGGAGATACGCAGTATTTT. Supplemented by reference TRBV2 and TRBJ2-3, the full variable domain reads EPEVTQTPSHQVTQMGQEVILRCVPISNHLYFYWYRQILGQKVEFLVSFYNNEISEKSEIFDDQFSVERPDGSNFTLKIRSTKLEDSAMYFCASSDRGWGDTQYFGPGTRLTVL.

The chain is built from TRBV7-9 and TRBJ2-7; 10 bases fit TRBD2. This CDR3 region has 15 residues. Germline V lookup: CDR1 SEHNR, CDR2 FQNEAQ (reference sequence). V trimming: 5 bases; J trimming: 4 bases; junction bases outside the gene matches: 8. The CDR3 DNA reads TGTGCCAGCAGCGGGACTAGCGAACATTATTACGAGCAGTACTTC. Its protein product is CASSGTSEHYYEQYF.

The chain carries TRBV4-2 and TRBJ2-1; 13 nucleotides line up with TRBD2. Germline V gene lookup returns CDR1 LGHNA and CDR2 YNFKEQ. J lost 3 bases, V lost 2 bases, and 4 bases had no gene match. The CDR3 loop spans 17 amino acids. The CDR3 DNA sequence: TGTGCCAGCAGCCAAACTAGCGGGGGGGCAGTCTACAATGAGCAGTTCTTC. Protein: CASSQTSGGAVYNEQFF.

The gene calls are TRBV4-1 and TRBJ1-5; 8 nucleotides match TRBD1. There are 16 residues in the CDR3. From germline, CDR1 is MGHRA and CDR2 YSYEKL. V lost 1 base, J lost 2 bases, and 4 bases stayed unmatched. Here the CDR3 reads CASSQVATGGNQPQHF. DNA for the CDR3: TGCGCCAGCAGCCAAGTGGCGACAGGGGGCAATCAGCCCCAGCATTTT.

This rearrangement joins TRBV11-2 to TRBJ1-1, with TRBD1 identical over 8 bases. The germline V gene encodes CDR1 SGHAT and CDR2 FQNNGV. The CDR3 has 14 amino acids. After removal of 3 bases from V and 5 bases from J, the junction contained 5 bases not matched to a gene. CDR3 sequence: CASSFRQGWTEAFF. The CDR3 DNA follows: TGTGCCAGCAGCTTTCGACAGGGGTGGACTGAAGCTTTCTTT. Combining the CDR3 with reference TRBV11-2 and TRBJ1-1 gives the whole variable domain EAGVAQSPRYKIIEKRQSVAFWCNPISGHATLYWYQQILGQGPKLLIQFQNNGVVDDSQLPKDRFSAERLKGVDSTLKIQPAKLEDSAVYLCASSFRQGWTEAFFGQGTRLTVV.

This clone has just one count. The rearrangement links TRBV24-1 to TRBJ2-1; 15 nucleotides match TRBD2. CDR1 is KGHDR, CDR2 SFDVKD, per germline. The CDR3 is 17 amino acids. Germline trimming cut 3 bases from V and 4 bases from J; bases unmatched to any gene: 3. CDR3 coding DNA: TGTGCCACCAGTGATAGGACTAGCGGGAGGGGGTACAATGAGCAGTTCTTC. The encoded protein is CATSDRTSGRGYNEQFF.

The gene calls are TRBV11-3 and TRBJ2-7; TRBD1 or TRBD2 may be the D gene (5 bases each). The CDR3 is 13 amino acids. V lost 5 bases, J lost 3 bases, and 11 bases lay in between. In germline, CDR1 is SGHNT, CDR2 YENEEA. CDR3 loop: CASSGGPIYEQYF. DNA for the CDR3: TGTGCCAGCAGCGGGGGTCCCATCTACGAGCAGTACTTC.

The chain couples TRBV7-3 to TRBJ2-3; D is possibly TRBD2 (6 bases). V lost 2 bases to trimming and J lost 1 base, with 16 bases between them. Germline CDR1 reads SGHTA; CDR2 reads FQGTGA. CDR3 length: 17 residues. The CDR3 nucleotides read TGTGCCAGCAGCTTACTTTCTAGCGTGTCGGGCACAGATACGCAGTATTTT. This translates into CASSLLSSVSGTDTQYF. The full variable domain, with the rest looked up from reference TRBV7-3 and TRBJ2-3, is GAGVSQTPSNKVTEKGKYVELRCDPISGHTALYWYRQSLGQGPEFLIYFQGTGAADDSGLPNDRFFAVRPEGSVSTLKIQRTERGDSAVYLCASSLLSSVSGTDTQYFGPGTRLTVL.

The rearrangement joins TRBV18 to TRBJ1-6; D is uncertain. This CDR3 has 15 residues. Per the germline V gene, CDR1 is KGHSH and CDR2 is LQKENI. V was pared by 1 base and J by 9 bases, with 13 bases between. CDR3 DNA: TGTGCCAGCTCACCACAGGGCAGCGAGCGTTCACCCCTCCACTTT. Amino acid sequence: CASSPQGSERSPLHF.

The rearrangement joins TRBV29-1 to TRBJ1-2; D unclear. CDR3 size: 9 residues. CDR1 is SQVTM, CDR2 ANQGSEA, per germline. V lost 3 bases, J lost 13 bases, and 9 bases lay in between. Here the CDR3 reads CSVDPDRTF. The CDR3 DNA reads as TGCAGCGTTGACCCAGACCGCACCTTC.

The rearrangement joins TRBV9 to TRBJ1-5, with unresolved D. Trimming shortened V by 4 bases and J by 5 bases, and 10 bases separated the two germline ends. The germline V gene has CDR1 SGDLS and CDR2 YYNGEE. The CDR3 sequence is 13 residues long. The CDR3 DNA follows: TGTGCCAGCAGCCCCAGGCCCGATCAGCCCCAGCATTTT. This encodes CASSPRPDQPQHF.

Written as DNA, the CDR3 is TGTGCCTGGACCGGGACCGGGACTAGCGGGAGGACTAAGCAGTTCTTC. Amino acids: CAWTGTGTSGRTKQFF. This rearrangement joins TRBV30 to TRBJ2-1; 15 nucleotides line up with TRBD2. V shed 4 bases, J shed 11 bases, and the junction held 12 bases outside the gene matches. CDR1 GTSNPN and CDR2 SVGIG come from the germline V gene (reference sequence). The CDR3 runs to 16 residues.